The text below deals with one T cell receptor (beta chain). Here immunoSEQ multiplex PCR was the method, and the copy in TCRdb shows in-frame clones only, minus some. In the table there are 250,000 to 350,000 clones, roughly 87% of which are singletons. V lost 5 bases and J 4 bases, leaving 14 bases between the germline ends. The V gene's germline CDR1 is SEHNR and CDR2 FQNEAQ (reference sequence). The CDR3 runs to 14 residues. This sample was included in a study of blood T cell repertoires in COVID-19. The overall study: Spain, Italy and the United States supplied samples that represented acute and convalescent COVID-19. Sources were T cells, B-cell-depleted T cells, or PBMCs; the material itself was cDNA or gDNA.

The receptor was derived from a man younger than 35 with active or convalescent COVID-19. The sample was peripheral blood. This sequence joins TRBV7-9 and TRBJ1-2, with a tentative D call TRBD1 (5 bases). In DNA, the CDR3 is TGTGCCAGCAGCGCCCGGGAGGGGCCCTATGGCTACACCTTC. It is translated as CASSAREGPYGYTF.